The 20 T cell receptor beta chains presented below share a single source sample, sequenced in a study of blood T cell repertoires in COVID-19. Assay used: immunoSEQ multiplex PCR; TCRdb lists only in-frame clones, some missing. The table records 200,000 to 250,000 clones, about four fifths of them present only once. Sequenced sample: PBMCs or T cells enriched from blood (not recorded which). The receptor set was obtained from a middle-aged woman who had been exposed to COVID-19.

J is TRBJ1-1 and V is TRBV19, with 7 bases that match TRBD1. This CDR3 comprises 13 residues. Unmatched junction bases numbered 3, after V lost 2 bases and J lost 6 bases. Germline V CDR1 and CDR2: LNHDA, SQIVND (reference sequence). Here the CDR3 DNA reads TGTGCCAGTAGTATAACGACAGGGCCTGAAGCTTTCTTT. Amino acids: CASSITTGPEAFF.

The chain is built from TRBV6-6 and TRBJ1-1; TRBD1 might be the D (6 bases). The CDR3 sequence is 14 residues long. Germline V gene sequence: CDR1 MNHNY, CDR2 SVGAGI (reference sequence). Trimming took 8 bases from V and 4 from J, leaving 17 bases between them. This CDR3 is CASQGTLRGTEAFF. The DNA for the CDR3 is TGTGCCAGCCAAGGGACATTACGGGGCACTGAAGCTTTCTTT.

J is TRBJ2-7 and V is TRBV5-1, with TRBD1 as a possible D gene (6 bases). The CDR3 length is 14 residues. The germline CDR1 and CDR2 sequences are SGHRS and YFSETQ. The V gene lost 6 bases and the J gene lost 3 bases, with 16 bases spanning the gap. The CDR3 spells CASTPDSLNYEQYF. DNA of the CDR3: TGCGCCAGCACCCCGGACAGTCTAAACTACGAGCAGTACTTC.

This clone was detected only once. The CDR3 bases are TGTGCCAGCTCACCACCTACAGGGACAGGCCAAGAGACCCAGTACTTC. Translated, it gives CASSPPTGTGQETQYF. The chain links TRBV18 to TRBJ2-5, with TRBD1 identical over 8 bases. There are 16 residues in the CDR3. The V gene's germline CDR1 is KGHSH and CDR2 LQKENI. Trimming at V came to 0 bases and at J to 1 base, leaving 4 bases not matched to a gene.

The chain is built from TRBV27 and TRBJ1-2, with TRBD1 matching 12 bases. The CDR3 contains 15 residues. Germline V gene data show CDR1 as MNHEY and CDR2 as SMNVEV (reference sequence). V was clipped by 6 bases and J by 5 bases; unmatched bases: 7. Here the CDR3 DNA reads TGTGCCAGCAGACCCGGGACAGGGGGCCGGTATGGCTACACCTTC. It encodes CASRPGTGGRYGYTF.

For the CDR3, the DNA is TGTGCCTGGAGTCGAGAAACAGAGAATCAGCCCCAGCATTTT. It encodes CAWSRETENQPQHF. The rearrangement joins TRBV30 to TRBJ1-5; unclear D gene. CDR1 is GTSNPN, CDR2 SVGIG, per germline (reference sequence). This CDR3 contains 14 residues. Deletions cut 2 bases from V and 4 bases from J, with 12 bases between.

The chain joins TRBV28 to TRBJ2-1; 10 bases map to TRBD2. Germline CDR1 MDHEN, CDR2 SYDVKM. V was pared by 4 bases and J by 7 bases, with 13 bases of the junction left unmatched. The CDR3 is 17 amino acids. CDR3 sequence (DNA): TGTGCCAGCAGTTCAGCCCGCAGCGGGGGGGCGGGGAATGAGCAGTTCTTC. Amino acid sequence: CASSSARSGGAGNEQFF.

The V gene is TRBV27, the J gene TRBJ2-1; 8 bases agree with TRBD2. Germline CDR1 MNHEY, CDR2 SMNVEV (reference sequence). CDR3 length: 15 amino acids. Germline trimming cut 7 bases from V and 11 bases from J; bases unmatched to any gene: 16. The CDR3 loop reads CASTPMGGGKSQQFF. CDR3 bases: TGTGCCAGCACCCCTATGGGCGGGGGGAAGAGTCAGCAGTTCTTC.

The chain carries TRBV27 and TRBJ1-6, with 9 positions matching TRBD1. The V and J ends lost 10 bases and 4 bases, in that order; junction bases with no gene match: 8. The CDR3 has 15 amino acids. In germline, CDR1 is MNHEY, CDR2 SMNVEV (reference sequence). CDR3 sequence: CATRTGAAYNSPLHF. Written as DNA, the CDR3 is TGTGCCACCCGGACAGGGGCCGCATATAATTCACCCCTCCACTTT.

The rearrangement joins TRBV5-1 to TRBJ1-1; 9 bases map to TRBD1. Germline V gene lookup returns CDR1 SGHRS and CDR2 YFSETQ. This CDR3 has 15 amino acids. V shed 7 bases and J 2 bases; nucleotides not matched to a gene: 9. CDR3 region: CASYPGTGINTEAFF. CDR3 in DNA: TGCGCCAGCTATCCCGGGACAGGGATAAACACTGAAGCTTTCTTT.

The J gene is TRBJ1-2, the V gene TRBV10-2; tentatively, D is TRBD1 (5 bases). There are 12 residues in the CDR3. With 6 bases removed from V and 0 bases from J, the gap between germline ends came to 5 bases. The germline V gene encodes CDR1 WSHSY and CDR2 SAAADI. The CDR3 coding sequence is TGCGCCAGCAGGACAGCTAACTATGGCTACACCTTC. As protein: CASRTANYGYTF.

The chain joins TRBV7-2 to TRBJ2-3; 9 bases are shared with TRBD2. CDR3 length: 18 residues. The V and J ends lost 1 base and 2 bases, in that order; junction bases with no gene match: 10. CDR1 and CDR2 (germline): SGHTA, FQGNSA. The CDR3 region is CASSLVEASGDSTDTQYF. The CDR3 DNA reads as TGTGCCAGCAGCTTAGTAGAAGCTAGCGGGGACTCCACAGATACGCAGTATTTT.

DNA of the CDR3: TGTGCCAGTAGTATGAAAAGCGCTGGAAACACCATATATTTT. This translates into CASSMKSAGNTIYF. The chain uses TRBV19 and TRBJ1-3; no definite D call. The CDR3 length is 14 residues. Deletions cut 3 bases from V and 2 bases from J, with 8 bases between. Per the germline V gene, CDR1 is LNHDA and CDR2 is SQIVND (reference sequence).

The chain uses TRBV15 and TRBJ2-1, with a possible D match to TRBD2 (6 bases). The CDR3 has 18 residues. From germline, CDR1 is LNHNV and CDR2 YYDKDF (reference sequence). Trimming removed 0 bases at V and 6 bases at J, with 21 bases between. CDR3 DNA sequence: TGTGCCACCAGCAGAGATGGGGTCTTGGGTAGCGGTGCCAATGAGCAGTTCTTC. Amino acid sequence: CATSRDGVLGSGANEQFF.

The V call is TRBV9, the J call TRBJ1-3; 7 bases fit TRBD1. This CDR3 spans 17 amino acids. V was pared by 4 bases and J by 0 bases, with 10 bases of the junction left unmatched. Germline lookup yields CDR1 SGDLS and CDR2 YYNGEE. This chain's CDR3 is CASSSQTGSYSGNTIYF. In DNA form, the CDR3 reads TGTGCCAGCAGCTCACAGACAGGGTCGTACTCTGGAAACACCATATATTTT.

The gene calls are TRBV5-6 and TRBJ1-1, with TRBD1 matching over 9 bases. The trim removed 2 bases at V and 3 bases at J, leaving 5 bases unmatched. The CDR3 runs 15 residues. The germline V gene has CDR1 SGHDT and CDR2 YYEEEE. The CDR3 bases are TGTGCCAGCAGCTTACAGGGGGCGGGGGACACTGAAGCTTTCTTT. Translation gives CASSLQGAGDTEAFF.

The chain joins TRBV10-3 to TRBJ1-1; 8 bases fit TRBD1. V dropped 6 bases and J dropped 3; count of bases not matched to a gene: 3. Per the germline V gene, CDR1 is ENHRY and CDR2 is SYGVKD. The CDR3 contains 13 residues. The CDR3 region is CAIRTGADTEAFF. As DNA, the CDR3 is TGTGCCATCAGGACAGGGGCAGACACTGAAGCTTTCTTT.

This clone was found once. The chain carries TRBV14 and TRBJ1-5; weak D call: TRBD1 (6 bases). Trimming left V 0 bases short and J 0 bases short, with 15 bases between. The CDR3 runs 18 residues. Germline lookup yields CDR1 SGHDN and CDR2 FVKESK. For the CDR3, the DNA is TGTGCCAGCAGCCAAGAGAGGACAGAGGTTTATAGCAATCAGCCCCAGCATTTT. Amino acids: CASSQERTEVYSNQPQHF.

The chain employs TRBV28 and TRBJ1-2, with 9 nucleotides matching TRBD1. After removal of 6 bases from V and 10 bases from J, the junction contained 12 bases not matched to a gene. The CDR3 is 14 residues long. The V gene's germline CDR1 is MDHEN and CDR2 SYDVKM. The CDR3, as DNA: TGTGCCAGCAGAAAGGGGACAGGGCGAGTGGACTACACCTTC. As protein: CASRKGTGRVDYTF.

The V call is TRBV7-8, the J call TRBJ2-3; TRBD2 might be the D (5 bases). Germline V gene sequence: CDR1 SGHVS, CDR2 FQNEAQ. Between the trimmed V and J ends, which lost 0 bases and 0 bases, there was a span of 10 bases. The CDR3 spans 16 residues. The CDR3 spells CASSLAVLGSTDTQYF. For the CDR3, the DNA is TGTGCCAGCAGCTTAGCCGTACTAGGTAGCACAGATACGCAGTATTTT.